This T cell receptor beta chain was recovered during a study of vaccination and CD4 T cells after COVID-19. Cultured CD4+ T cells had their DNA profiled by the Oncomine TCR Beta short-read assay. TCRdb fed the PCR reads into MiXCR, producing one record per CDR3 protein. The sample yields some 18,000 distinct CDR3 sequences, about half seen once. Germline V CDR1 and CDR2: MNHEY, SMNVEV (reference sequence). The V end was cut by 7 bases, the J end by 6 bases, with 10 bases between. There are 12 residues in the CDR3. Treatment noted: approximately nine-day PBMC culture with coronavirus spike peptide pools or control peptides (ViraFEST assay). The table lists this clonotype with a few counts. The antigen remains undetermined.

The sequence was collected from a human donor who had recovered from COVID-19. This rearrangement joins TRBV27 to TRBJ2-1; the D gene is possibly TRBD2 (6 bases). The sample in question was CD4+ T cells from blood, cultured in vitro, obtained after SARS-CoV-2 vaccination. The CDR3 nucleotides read TGTGCCAGCAAGAGGACTACCAATGAGCAGTTCTTC. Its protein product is CASKRTTNEQFF.